Presented here are 6 T cell receptor beta chains from one specimen sequenced in a study of T cell responses to AZD1222 COVID-19 vaccine. Some clones are missing from TCRdb's copy, which holds only in-frame ones; the method was immunoSEQ multiplex PCR. This table has approximately 120,000 clones, roughly nine tenths appearing once. The material was peripheral blood, obtained on day 0 of AZD1222 vaccination. The origin of the receptors is an adult in good health.

V and J are TRBV29-1 and TRBJ1-1; 7 positions agree with TRBD1. Looked up from germline, CDR1 is SQVTM and CDR2 is ANQGSEA. The CDR3 has 15 amino acids. J lost 8 bases, V lost 1 base, and 13 bases had no gene match. DNA of the CDR3: TGCAGCGTTGAAGGAGGGGCCAGGGGGTATCCCGAAGCTTTCTTT. Translating gives CSVEGGARGYPEAFF. Full variable domain (rest looked up from reference TRBV29-1 and TRBJ1-1): SAVISQKPSRDICQRGTSLTIQCQVDSQVTMMFWYRQQPGQSLTLIATANQGSEATYESGFVIDKFPISRPNLTFSTLTVSNMSPEDSSIYLCSVEGGARGYPEAFFGQGTRLTVV.

The gene calls are TRBV29-1 and TRBJ2-1, with 8 nucleotides matching TRBD2. V was clipped by 3 bases and J by 4 bases; unmatched bases: 8. Germline V lookup: CDR1 SQVTM, CDR2 ANQGSEA. The CDR3 is 15 residues long. Here the CDR3 reads CSVEGLGLEYNEQFF. CDR3 DNA sequence: TGCAGCGTTGAGGGACTAGGCCTGGAGTACAATGAGCAGTTCTTC.

The chain employs TRBV5-1 and TRBJ2-5; D is possibly TRBD1 (6 bases). V gave up 7 bases and J gave up 4 bases, with 26 bases separating them. CDR3 size: 17 residues. Germline CDR1 reads SGHRS; CDR2 reads YFSETQ. The CDR3 DNA reads as TGCGCCAGCTGCCCCCAGGGGTCCCCCCGAGGCGGAGAGACCCAGTACTTC. It is translated as CASCPQGSPRGGETQYF.

In regard to this clone: The same CDR3 can be traced to other DNA sequences in this sample. V gene TRBV5-1 combines with J gene TRBJ2-5; TRBD1 agrees at 9 bases. With 1 base clipped from V and 5 bases from J, the junction kept 6 bases outside the gene matches. Germline values: CDR1 SGHRS, CDR2 YFSETQ. CDR3 length: 15 amino acids. CDR3 DNA sequence: TGCGCCAGCAGCTTGAATACAGGGGGCCAGGAGACCCAGTACTTC. Protein: CASSLNTGGQETQYF.

The chain joins TRBV27 to TRBJ1-1; tentatively, D is TRBD1 (6 bases). Deletions cut 4 bases from V and 5 bases from J, with 17 bases between. This CDR3 comprises 15 residues. Per germline, CDR1 MNHEY and CDR2 SMNVEV (reference sequence). CDR3 residues: CASSSHPLQGTEAFF. The CDR3 DNA follows: TGTGCCAGCAGTTCGCATCCCCTACAGGGTACTGAAGCTTTCTTT.

CDR3 region: CATSRDTATYEQYF. Here the CDR3 DNA reads TGTGCCACCAGCAGAGATACGGCTACCTACGAGCAGTACTTC. This chain uses TRBV15 with TRBJ2-7, with D unresolved. V lost 0 bases to trimming and J lost 2 bases, with 8 bases between them. The CDR3 covers 14 residues. Germline assignment: CDR1 LNHNV and CDR2 YYDKDF (reference sequence).